This entry describes one T cell receptor (beta chain). The antigen is not known. This record comes from a study of cytomegalovirus exposure and HLA in healthy donors. Whole-study results and caveats: Some 17,000 TCR beta sequences were associated with HLA alleles at 0.05 false discovery rate in a later analysis.

This CDR3 spans 15 amino acids. Losses at the gene ends were 5 bases for V and 6 bases for J; bases not matched to a gene: 7. Germline CDR1 and CDR2: SEHNR and FQNEAQ (reference sequence). The PCR employed 60 Vbeta primers together with 13 Jbeta primers. Only in-frame clones appear in the TCRdb table, and some are missing; sequencing was by immunoSEQ multiplex PCR. The table shows some 70,000 clones, with 60% to 75% occurring only once. The receptor's source is a male donor in good health and CMV-seropositive. What was sequenced was PBMCs. The gene calls are TRBV7-9 and TRBJ1-2; TRBD1 agrees at 12 bases. This chain's CDR3 is CASSQGDRGLDGYTF. The DNA of the CDR3 is TGTGCCAGCAGCCAAGGGGACAGGGGGCTCGATGGCTACACCTTC.